This T cell receptor beta chain is from a study of regulatory T cells in long-lasting Graves disease (dated by TCRdb to 2020 to 2022). A note on the overall study: Persistent Graves' disease meant more than 5 years of antithyroid drug treatment with TSH receptor autoantibodies that stayed positive. The study was registered as a clinical trial and conducted in China. Patients with persistent Graves' disease were compared with patients with newly diagnosed Graves' disease using TCR sequencing and RNA sequencing of peripheral blood. TCR sequencing covered 13 persistent and 20 or so newly diagnosed Graves' disease patients, some 35 samples in total. In the clinical cohort, patients with persistent Graves' disease had used antithyroid drugs for an average of about 9.3 years. Overall results and qualifications from the work: Only the TCR beta chain was sequenced and analyzed. More public clonotypes were shared among persistent patients (roughly 2,900) than among newly diagnosed patients (more than 950). As a limitation, the authors acknowledged that the small sample size may reduce accuracy. Only peripheral blood was studied, because thyroid tissue, the primary lesion, was inaccessible. Compared with newly diagnosed patients, patients with persistent Graves' disease had lower TCR Shannon entropy and fewer highly expanded clones, which suggests clonal expansion. Preferential use of TRBV28, TRBJ1-2 and TRBJ2-5 was observed in persistent disease, whereas TRBV20-1 and TRBJ2-1 were favored in newly diagnosed disease.

With regard to this clonotype: There is no known antigen for this receptor. An end of the junction differs from the germline gene, which may be a read error.

The library relied on multiplex PCR. The sequencer listed for this sample is Illumina HiSeq 4000. TCR beta libraries were built with iRepertoire HTBI primers and Arm-PCR amplification of CDR3 regions. Before sequencing, the PCR products went through gel purification. Under the source paper's analysis protocol: Gene usage analysis of CDR3 amino acid clonotypes used the roughly 60 TRBV and 14 TRBJ segments found across samples. COPE and FqMerger were used to merge filtered high-quality paired reads into contigs. BLAST was used to align contigs to IMGT TRBV, TRBD and TRBJ reference genes, and CDR3 was defined according to IMGT. Highly expanded clones were defined as clonotypes with a frequency above 0.1%. Shannon entropy served as the measure of repertoire diversity, while the Gini coefficient captured V-J evenness. A clonotype found in more than one individual was treated as public. TCRdb reanalyzed the raw reads on its own, using fastp at Q25 for trimming and MiXCR for clone calling, and kept in-frame beta chains. Every entry covers one CDR3 protein and lists the most common genes and DNA from its rows. The V and J calls, along with clone size, are taken from TCRdb and not from the paper's own processing. A total of about 430,000 distinct CDR3 sequences appear in this sample, approximately 22% of them only once. Around 15% of the sample is in the top ten clones.

Interpreted using the paper, the time point label stands for: persistent/refractory GD, antithyroid drugs over 5 years with positive TRAb. RNA was extracted from PBMCs in TRIzol for both TCR sequencing and RNA sequencing. The diagnosis of Graves' disease was made according to American Thyroid Association guidelines. Recruitment of patients was carried out at an endocrinology department in Xi'an, China. From each patient, around 9.3 milliliters of peripheral blood was collected into an EDTA anticoagulant tube. Ficoll Paque Plus density gradient separation was used to isolate PBMCs, and no further T cell sorting was done. RNA quality was checked with an Agilent 2100 Bioanalyzer and agarose gel, and concentration with a NanoDrop 2000. From the cysteine through the phenylalanine, the CDR3 covers 13 amino acids. The kept DNA is CDR3 alone, 39 bases in frame from the first base. Reading the germline V gene gives CDR1 SGHAT and CDR2 FQNNGV.

Sequencing used peripheral blood mononuclear cells (PBMCs), obtained when the disease was refractory, from a patient treated with antithyroid drugs. This clonotype was sampled from a female donor with Graves disease. The chain was built from TRBV11-2 and TRBJ1-1; the D segment cannot be called with confidence. The CDR3 reads CASSLRENTEVFF. Here is the DNA: TGTGCCAGCAGCTTGCGGGAGAACACTGAAGTTTTCTTT.